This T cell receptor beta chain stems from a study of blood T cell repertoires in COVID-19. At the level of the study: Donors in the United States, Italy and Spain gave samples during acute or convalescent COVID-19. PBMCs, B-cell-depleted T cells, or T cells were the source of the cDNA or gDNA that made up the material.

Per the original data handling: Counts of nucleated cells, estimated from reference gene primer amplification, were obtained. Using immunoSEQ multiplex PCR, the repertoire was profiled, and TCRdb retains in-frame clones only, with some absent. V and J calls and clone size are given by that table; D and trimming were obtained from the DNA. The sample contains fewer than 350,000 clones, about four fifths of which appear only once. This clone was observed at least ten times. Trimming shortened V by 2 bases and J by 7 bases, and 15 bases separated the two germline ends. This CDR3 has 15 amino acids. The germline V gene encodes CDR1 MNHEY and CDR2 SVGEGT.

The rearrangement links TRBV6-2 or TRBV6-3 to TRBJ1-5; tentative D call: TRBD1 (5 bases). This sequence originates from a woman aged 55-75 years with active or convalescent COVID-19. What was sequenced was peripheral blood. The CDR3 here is CASSYDVGRAQPQHF. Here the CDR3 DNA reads TGTGCCAGCAGTTACGACGTGGGCAGGGCCCAGCCCCAGCATTTT.